This T cell receptor beta chain is drawn from a study of blood T cell repertoires in COVID-19. Study context: The United States, Italy and Spain supplied acute and convalescent COVID-19 samples. The analysed material was cDNA or gDNA that came from T cells, B-cell-depleted T cells, or PBMCs.

Looked up from germline, CDR1 is LGHDT and CDR2 is YNNKEL (reference sequence). This CDR3 region has 13 residues. The V end was cut by 4 bases, the J end by 2 bases, with 6 bases between. As processed by the authors: Reference gene primer amplification in the assay estimated nucleated cell counts. Here immunoSEQ multiplex PCR was the method, and the copy in TCRdb shows in-frame clones only, minus some. The V and J calls and clone size are taken from that table; D and trimming were inferred from the DNA. The sample shows some 140,000 clones, 85% to 90% of them seen only once. The clonotype was recovered from a man aged 50 to 59 with active COVID-19. The chain recombines TRBV3-1 (or the pseudogene TRBV3-2) with TRBJ1-5; maybe TRBD1 (6 bases). The sample comprised peripheral blood. The CDR3 DNA reads as TGTGCCAGCAGCCCAGGGGGCAATCAGCCCCAGCATTTT. It codes for CASSPGGNQPQHF.